Here is one TCR beta chain with its context. This specimen includes other DNA sequences encoding the same CDR3. In the source study's methods: It was from reference gene primer amplification that nucleated cell counts were estimated. Sequencing was performed with immunoSEQ multiplex PCR; in TCRdb, only in-frame clones are kept and a portion is missing. V and J calls plus clone size are reproduced from that table; the DNA served to infer D and trimming. The data contain 350,000 or so clones, nearly 90% of them singletons. This entry is derived from a study of blood T cell repertoires in COVID-19. Turning to the study itself: Samples representing acute and convalescent COVID-19 were sourced from the United States, Italy and Spain.

The CDR3 has 16 amino acids. Losses at the gene ends were 3 bases for V and 1 base for J; bases not matched to a gene: 6. Germline CDR1 is KGHSH and CDR2 is LQKENI. The chain couples TRBV18 to TRBJ2-3, with TRBD1 matching over 8 bases. The sequenced material came from peripheral blood. The sequence derives from a young man with active or convalescent COVID-19. The CDR3 nucleotides read TGTGCCAGCTCACCCCTCGCGGGACAGGGCACAGATACGCAGTATTTT. Translating gives CASSPLAGQGTDTQYF. The full variable domain, rest sourced from reference TRBV18 and TRBJ2-3, is NAGVMQNPRHLVRRRGQEARLRCSPMKGHSHVYWYRQLPEEGLKFMVYLQKENIIDESGMPKERFSAEFPKEGPSILRIQQVVRGDSAAYFCASSPLAGQGTDTQYFGPGTRLTVL.